The 2 T cell receptor beta chains listed next were all sequenced from one sample in a study of T cell responses to AZD1222 COVID-19 vaccine. Here immunoSEQ multiplex PCR was the method, and the copy in TCRdb shows in-frame clones only, minus some. Of over 110,000 clones in the sample, roughly 92% are singletons; the top ten hold approximately 1.7%. Sequencing was performed on peripheral blood, taken on day 0 of AZD1222 vaccination. Source of these receptors: an adult in good health.

The chain uses TRBV11-1 and TRBJ1-6; D is perhaps TRBD1 (5 bases). The germline V gene encodes CDR1 SGHAT and CDR2 FQDESV (reference sequence). The ends were cut back, 6 bases at V and 7 bases at J, with 16 bases in the middle. The CDR3 is 15 amino acids. CDR3 DNA: TGTGCCAGCAGACCCCAGGGAAACCCGAATTCACCCCTCCACTTT. Its translation is CASRPQGNPNSPLHF.

The chain employs TRBV20-1 and TRBJ1-1; a weak D match, TRBD1 (6 bases). The CDR3 is made up of 11 amino acids. V lost 0 bases to trimming and J lost 10 bases, with 9 bases between them. CDR1 and CDR2 from the germline V gene are DFQATT and SNEGSKA (reference sequence). In nucleotides, the CDR3 is TGCAGTGCTAGAGAGGGGGCGTCAGCTTTCTTT. This encodes CSAREGASAFF.